This T cell receptor beta chain was identified in a study of blood T cell repertoires in COVID-19. Study context: The United States, Italy and Spain supplied acute and convalescent COVID-19 samples.

Germline V gives CDR1 MNHNS, CDR2 SASEGT. This CDR3 has 18 residues. The junction had 9 bases not matched to a gene; V was cut back by 4 bases and J by 0 bases. Authors' analysis steps: The authors estimated nucleated cell counts from reference gene primer amplification. The protocol was immunoSEQ multiplex PCR, while the TCRdb copy is restricted to in-frame clones and leaves out a portion. That table is the source of V, J and clone size, and D and trimming were worked out from the DNA. The table lists over 60,000 clones, around 80% of them singletons. The sample consisted of peripheral blood. This sequence joins TRBV6-1 and TRBJ1-6; 7 bases map to TRBD1. The source of this sequence is a human donor in a cohort sampled during active COVID-19. CDR3 loop: CASSGRQGRGSYNSPLHF. CDR3 DNA sequence: TGTGCCAGCAGTGGGAGACAGGGTAGGGGCTCCTATAATTCACCCCTCCACTTT.